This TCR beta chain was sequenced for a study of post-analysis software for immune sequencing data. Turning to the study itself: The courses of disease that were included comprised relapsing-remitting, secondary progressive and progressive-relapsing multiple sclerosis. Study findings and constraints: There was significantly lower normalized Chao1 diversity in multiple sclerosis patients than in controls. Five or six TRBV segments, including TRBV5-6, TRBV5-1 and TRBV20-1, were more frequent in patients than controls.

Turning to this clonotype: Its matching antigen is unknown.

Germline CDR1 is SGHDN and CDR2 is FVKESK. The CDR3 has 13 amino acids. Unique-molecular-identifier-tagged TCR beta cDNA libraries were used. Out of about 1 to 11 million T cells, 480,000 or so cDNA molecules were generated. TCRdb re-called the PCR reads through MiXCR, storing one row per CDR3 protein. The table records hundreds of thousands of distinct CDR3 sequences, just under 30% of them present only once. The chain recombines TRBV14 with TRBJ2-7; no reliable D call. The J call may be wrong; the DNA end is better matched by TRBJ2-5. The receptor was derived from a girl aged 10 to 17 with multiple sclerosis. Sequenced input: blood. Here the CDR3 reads CASSRLMEGTQYF. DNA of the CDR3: TGTGCCAGCAGCCGACTCATGGAAGGGACCCAGTACTTC.